These 30 T cell receptor beta chains share one sample of origin, sequenced in a study of shared clonotypes between healthy human individuals. The data were produced by immunoSEQ multiplex PCR, yet TCRdb's version contains in-frame clones alone and is incomplete. The repertoire includes about 2,500,000 clones, around 90% of them detected once, and under 0.15% sits in the top ten. The source material was naive CD4+ T cells sorted from blood. Sample subset: CD45RA+ positively selected. These receptors all come from a man younger than 35 in good health.

The chain is built from TRBV5-1 and TRBJ2-5; the match to TRBD1 covers 8 bases. The J segment lost 4 bases and the V segment lost 0 bases, leaving 5 bases of the junction unmatched. Germline V gene sequence: CDR1 SGHRS, CDR2 YFSETQ. The CDR3 runs to 15 residues. The CDR3 spells CASSLVQGARETQYF. Written as DNA, the CDR3 is TGCGCCAGCAGCTTGGTGCAGGGGGCGCGAGAGACCCAGTACTTC.

The chain is built from TRBV9 and TRBJ1-1; 10 bases fit TRBD1. The CDR3 consists of 17 residues. With 3 bases clipped from V and 0 bases from J, the junction kept 8 bases outside the gene matches. In germline, CDR1 is SGDLS, CDR2 YYNGEE. This chain's CDR3 is CASSATGQGLVNTEAFF. The CDR3 nucleotides are TGTGCCAGCAGCGCCACGGGACAGGGGTTGGTGAACACTGAAGCTTTCTTT. The full variable domain, with the rest looked up from reference TRBV9 and TRBJ1-1, is DSGVTQTPKHLITATGQRVTLRCSPRSGDLSVYWYQQSLDQGLQFLIQYYNGEERAKGNILERFSAQQFPDLHSELNLSSLELGDSALYFCASSATGQGLVNTEAFFGQGTRLTVV.

The chain uses TRBV30 and TRBJ2-7; D not certain. Deletions cut 2 bases from V and 0 bases from J, with 8 bases between. The CDR3 is 13 amino acids. The germline V gene has CDR1 GTSNPN and CDR2 SVGIG (reference sequence). The CDR3 sequence: CAWSPANSYEQYF. The CDR3 DNA sequence: TGTGCCTGGAGTCCGGCCAACTCCTACGAGCAGTACTTC.

The chain links TRBV30 to TRBJ2-5; possibly TRBD1 for D (5 bases). This CDR3 contains 12 residues. Germline V gives CDR1 GTSNPN, CDR2 SVGIG (reference sequence). V gave up 4 bases and J gave up 2 bases, with 8 bases separating them. As DNA, the CDR3 is TGTGCCTGGAATGGGGCACAAGAGACCCAGTACTTC. It codes for CAWNGAQETQYF. Drawing the rest from reference TRBV30 and TRBJ2-5, the complete variable domain is SQTIHQWPATLVQPVGSPLSLECTVEGTSNPNLYWYRQAAGRGLQLLFYSVGIGQISSEVPQNLSASRPQDRQFILSSKKLLLSDSGFYLCAWNGAQETQYFGPGTRLLVL.

V and J are TRBV6-5 and TRBJ2-3; D unresolved. V was clipped by 5 bases and J by 5 bases, with 8 bases between them. CDR1 and CDR2 from the germline V gene are MNHEY and SVGAGI. The CDR3 is 12 amino acids. The CDR3 bases are TGTGCCAGCAGTCCCAACAGAGATACGCAGTATTTT. Protein sequence: CASSPNRDTQYF.

This clone was counted between two and nine times. Other DNA sequences from this sample encode an identical CDR3 as well. This chain links TRBV19 with TRBJ1-5, with 8 bases fitting TRBD1. CDR3 length: 15 amino acids. Germline trimming cut 4 bases from V and 0 bases from J; bases unmatched to any gene: 2. Per germline, CDR1 LNHDA and CDR2 SQIVND (reference sequence). This CDR3 is CASSTTGGSNQPQHF. The CDR3 DNA is TGTGCCAGTAGTACCACAGGGGGTAGCAATCAGCCCCAGCATTTT.

On this clone itself: The same CDR3 arises from other DNA sequences in this sample as well. The chain is built from TRBV28 and TRBJ2-7; 7 nucleotides line up with TRBD2. This CDR3 has 13 amino acids. The germline gives CDR1 MDHEN, CDR2 SYDVKM. V gave up 4 bases and J gave up 2 bases; unmatched junction bases: 2. Here the CDR3 reads CASSSGGPYEQYF. As DNA, the CDR3 is TGTGCCAGCAGTTCGGGGGGACCCTACGAGCAGTACTTC.

The V and J genes are TRBV6-1 and TRBJ2-6; D perhaps matches TRBD1 (5 bases). Germline-derived CDR1 and CDR2 are MNHNS and SASEGT. The germline V and J ends were trimmed by 8 bases and 0 bases, with 11 bases remaining between them. The CDR3 has 15 amino acids. CDR3 bases: TGTGCCAGCTCCCCAGGGCGCTCTGGGGCCAACGTCCTGACTTTC. The encoded protein is CASSPGRSGANVLTF.

In nucleotides, the CDR3 is TGTGCCAGCAGTTTAACTCGGGTAGCGGGAGGGGTGGGGACCCAGTACTTC. It encodes CASSLTRVAGGVGTQYF. The J gene is TRBJ2-5, the V gene TRBV27; 11 nucleotides match TRBD2. Germline V CDR1 and CDR2: MNHEY, SMNVEV (reference sequence). CDR3 size: 17 residues. The J segment lost 7 bases and the V segment lost 2 bases, leaving 12 bases of the junction unmatched.

CDR3 region: CASSRGSLRATNEKLFF. CDR3 sequence (DNA): TGTGCCAGTAGTAGAGGAAGCCTGCGTGCAACTAATGAAAAACTGTTTTTT. V gene TRBV19 combines with J gene TRBJ1-4; no clear D gene. V lost 4 bases and J lost 0, with 15 bases in between. Germline lookup yields CDR1 LNHDA and CDR2 SQIVND (reference sequence). The CDR3 sequence is 17 residues long.

The chain joins TRBV5-6 to TRBJ2-2; TRBD1 matches 8 bases. Germline V gene data show CDR1 as SGHDT and CDR2 as YYEEEE. V was pared by 4 bases and J by 5 bases, with 7 bases of the junction left unmatched. The CDR3 is 15 amino acids. The CDR3 DNA reads TGTGCCAGCAGCCTGGGACAGGCCCGGACCGGGGAGCTGTTTTTT. Amino acid sequence: CASSLGQARTGELFF.

The chain employs TRBV28 and TRBJ2-7, with 7 bases fitting TRBD1. CDR1 is MDHEN and CDR2 is SYDVKM in the germline V gene. The V segment lost 7 bases and the J segment 5 bases; nucleotides outside the gene matches: 14. The CDR3 loop spans 15 amino acids. CDR3 loop: CASTQETGNKDEQYF. CDR3 bases: TGTGCCAGCACGCAAGAGACAGGGAACAAGGACGAGCAGTACTTC.

The CDR3 DNA is TGTGCCAGCAGCCAATCGGCGGTGCCTAACTATGGCTACACCTTC. This translates into CASSQSAVPNYGYTF. The rearrangement joins TRBV16 to TRBJ1-2; D ambiguous. CDR1 is KGHSY and CDR2 is FQNENV in the germline V gene. The CDR3 totals 15 residues. V was clipped by 0 bases and J by 0 bases, with 8 bases between them.

This sequence joins TRBV6-6 and TRBJ2-2; 8 bases align to TRBD2. Germline V gene sequence: CDR1 MNHNY, CDR2 SVGAGI (reference sequence). V lost 7 bases and J lost 7; bases outside the gene matches: 14. The CDR3 has 16 residues. For the CDR3, the DNA is TGTGCCAGCACCCGTCGCGGGAGGCTCGGAGGCGGGGAGCTGTTTTTT. It codes for CASTRRGRLGGGELFF.

This clone occurred a few times. V gene TRBV10-1 combines with J gene TRBJ2-7, with D perhaps TRBD2 (6 bases). This CDR3 contains 14 residues. From germline, CDR1 is WNHNN and CDR2 SYGVQD (reference sequence). V was cut by 6 bases and J by 3 bases, with 15 bases left in between. CDR3 DNA sequence: TGCGCCAGCAGCCGGGACTCGTCGAGCTACGAGCAGTACTTC. Protein sequence: CASSRDSSSYEQYF.

The V gene is TRBV5-1, the J gene TRBJ2-1, with 8 bases aligning to TRBD1. The germline gives CDR1 SGHRS, CDR2 YFSETQ. This CDR3 spans 16 amino acids. With V trimmed by 0 bases and J by 8 bases, 10 bases remained unmatched. The CDR3 nucleotides are TGCGCCAGCAGCTTGGGAGGGACGGGGACAGGCCATGAGCAGTTCTTC. Its protein is CASSLGGTGTGHEQFF. Filled out from reference TRBV5-1 and TRBJ2-1, the complete variable domain reads KAGVTQTPRYLIKTRGQQVTLSCSPISGHRSVSWYQQTPGQGLQFLFEYFSETQRNKGNFPGRFSGRQFSNSRSEMNVSTLELGDSALYLCASSLGGTGTGHEQFFGPGTRLTVL.

The rearrangement uses TRBV10-3 and TRBJ2-7; 8 bases line up with TRBD2. V gave up 7 bases and J gave up 0 bases; unmatched junction bases: 5. Germline CDR1 is ENHRY and CDR2 is SYGVKD. CDR3 length equals 14 residues. Here the CDR3 DNA reads TGTGCCATCACCCAGCGGGGGAACTCCTACGAGCAGTACTTC. Its translation is CAITQRGNSYEQYF.

This clone was seen more than once but under ten times. The rearrangement links TRBV14 to TRBJ1-3; D not certain. Germline CDR1 SGHDN, CDR2 FVKESK. The CDR3 runs 12 residues. V was shortened by 0 bases and J by 9 bases, with 6 bases between the two germline ends. CDR3 bases: TGTGCCAGCAGCCAAGATCGGAGCACCATATATTTT. Translated, it gives CASSQDRSTIYF. Combining the CDR3 with reference TRBV14 and TRBJ1-3 gives the whole variable domain EAGVTQFPSHSVIEKGQTVTLRCDPISGHDNLYWYRRVMGKEIKFLLHFVKESKQDESGMPNNRFLAERTGGTYSTLKVQPAELEDSGVYFCASSQDRSTIYFGEGSWLTVV.

About this clone: Other DNA sequences in this specimen translate into the identical CDR3. The chain couples TRBV5-1 to TRBJ1-4, with D hard to call. V dropped 4 bases and J dropped 0 bases, with 10 bases sitting between them. This CDR3 has 15 residues. The germline gives CDR1 SGHRS, CDR2 YFSETQ. The CDR3 protein is CASSPDGATNEKLFF. CDR3 sequence (DNA): TGCGCCAGCAGCCCCGACGGTGCAACTAATGAAAAACTGTTTTTT.

The CDR3 spells CSVDSDITNYGYTF. For the CDR3, the DNA is TGCAGCGTTGACTCGGACATTACTAACTATGGCTACACCTTC. The V gene is TRBV29-1, the J gene TRBJ1-2; TRBD1 might be the D (5 bases). CDR3 size: 14 residues. Looked up from germline, CDR1 is SQVTM and CDR2 is ANQGSEA. Between the trimmed V and J ends, which lost 3 bases and 0 bases, there was a span of 11 bases.

This chain links TRBV5-1 with TRBJ1-2; no reliable D call. V was shortened by 0 bases and J by 4 bases, with 13 bases between the two germline ends. Per the germline V gene, CDR1 is SGHRS and CDR2 is YFSETQ. The CDR3 extends over 15 amino acids. The CDR3, as DNA: TGCGCCAGCAGCTTGGTTGGCGGGGTGGGCTATGGCTACACCTTC. Its protein product is CASSLVGGVGYGYTF.

The V call is TRBV14, the J call TRBJ1-6, with no clear D. The germline V gene has CDR1 SGHDN and CDR2 FVKESK. This CDR3 is built from 13 residues. V lost 4 bases to trimming and J lost 7 bases, with 8 bases between them. The chain's CDR3 is CASSLALNSPLHF. The CDR3 coding sequence is TGTGCCAGCAGCCTTGCCCTCAATTCACCCCTCCACTTT. The full variable domain, in which reference TRBV14 and TRBJ1-6 provide the parts outside the CDR3, is EAGVTQFPSHSVIEKGQTVTLRCDPISGHDNLYWYRRVMGKEIKFLLHFVKESKQDESGMPNNRFLAERTGGTYSTLKVQPAELEDSGVYFCASSLALNSPLHFGNGTRLTVT.

V gene TRBV11-3 combines with J gene TRBJ2-2; 7 bases map to TRBD1. The V gene's germline CDR1 is SGHNT and CDR2 YENEEA. Germline trimming cut 3 bases from V and 15 bases from J; bases unmatched to any gene: 10. The CDR3 extends over 13 amino acids. This CDR3 is CASSFGQDTRVFF. The DNA of the CDR3 is TGTGCCAGCAGCTTTGGACAGGACACCCGGGTGTTTTTT.

This sequence joins TRBV6-1 and TRBJ2-7; D unresolved. The ends were cut back, 3 bases at V and 0 bases at J, with 12 bases in the middle. The length of the CDR3 is 15 residues. Germline values: CDR1 MNHNS, CDR2 SASEGT. The CDR3 reads CASSDPPSSSYEQYF. CDR3 DNA: TGTGCCAGCAGTGACCCGCCAAGTTCCTCCTACGAGCAGTACTTC.

This clone was counted once. The chain uses TRBV5-1 and TRBJ2-7; possibly TRBD2 for D (7 bases). The CDR3 loop spans 14 amino acids. Per the germline V gene, CDR1 is SGHRS and CDR2 is YFSETQ. Trimming took off 1 base at V and 7 bases at J, with 15 bases between the two ends. CDR3 in amino acids: CASSLTAGAREQYF. CDR3 nucleotide sequence: TGCGCCAGCAGCTTGACGGCGGGGGCTAGGGAGCAGTACTTC.

V gene TRBV5-4 combines with J gene TRBJ1-6; TRBD1 is a possible D gene (5 bases). The CDR3 is 16 residues long. The germline CDR1 and CDR2 sequences are SGHNT and YYREEE (reference sequence). Trimming took 3 bases from V and 5 from J, leaving 15 bases between them. The CDR3 region has the DNA TGTGCCAGCAGCTCCCTCGGGACCGTCGATAATTCACCCCTCCACTTT. Amino acid sequence: CASSSLGTVDNSPLHF.

The chain has TRBV5-1 and TRBJ2-5; TRBD1 matches 11 bases. The junction had 13 bases not matched to a gene; V was cut back by 4 bases and J by 11 bases. The CDR3 runs 15 residues. The germline CDR1 and CDR2 sequences are SGHRS and YFSETQ. CDR3 in amino acids: CASSAAGTGGDEQYF. CDR3 DNA sequence: TGCGCCAGCAGCGCAGCCGGGACAGGGGGTGATGAGCAGTACTTC. The full variable domain, its missing parts supplied by reference TRBV5-1 and TRBJ2-5, is KAGVTQTPRYLIKTRGQQVTLSCSPISGHRSVSWYQQTPGQGLQFLFEYFSETQRNKGNFPGRFSGRQFSNSRSEMNVSTLELGDSALYLCASSAAGTGGDEQYFGPGTRLLVL.

V is TRBV7-9 and J is TRBJ2-7; maybe TRBD1 (5 bases). Germline assignment: CDR1 SEHNR and CDR2 FQNEAQ (reference sequence). CDR3 length equals 14 residues. The V and J ends lost 5 bases and 4 bases respectively, with 15 bases between them. CDR3 loop: CASSLTQDTYEQYF. The CDR3 bases are TGTGCCAGCAGCCTAACTCAGGACACTTACGAGCAGTACTTC.

This chain connects TRBV4-1 to TRBJ2-7, with TRBD1 as a possible D gene (5 bases). The CDR3 runs to 14 residues. CDR1 and CDR2 (germline): MGHRA, YSYEKL. Trimming pared 5 bases from V and 2 bases from J, leaving 13 bases between. The CDR3: CASSSPTEAYEQYF. The CDR3 bases are TGCGCCAGCAGCTCCCCGACAGAGGCCTACGAGCAGTACTTC.

The chain combines TRBV5-4 with TRBJ2-4; the match to TRBD1 covers 7 bases. Germline CDR1 reads SGHNT; CDR2 reads YYREEE (reference sequence). V lost 4 bases and J lost 8; bases outside the gene matches: 12. The CDR3 is made up of 15 amino acids. CDR3: CASSHWKGAKDIQYF. In DNA, the CDR3 is TGTGCCAGCAGCCACTGGAAGGGGGCAAAAGACATTCAGTACTTC.